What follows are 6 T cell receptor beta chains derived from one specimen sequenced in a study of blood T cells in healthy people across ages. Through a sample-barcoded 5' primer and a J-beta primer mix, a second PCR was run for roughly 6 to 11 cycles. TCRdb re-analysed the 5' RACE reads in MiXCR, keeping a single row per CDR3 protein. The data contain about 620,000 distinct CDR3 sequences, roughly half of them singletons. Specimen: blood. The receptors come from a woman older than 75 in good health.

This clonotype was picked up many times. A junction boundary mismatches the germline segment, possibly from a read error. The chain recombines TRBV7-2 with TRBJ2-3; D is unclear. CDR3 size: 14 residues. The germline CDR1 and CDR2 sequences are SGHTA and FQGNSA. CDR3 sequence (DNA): TGCGCCAGCAGCTTGAGGCCTAGCACAGATACGCAGTATTTT. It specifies CASSLRPSTDTQYF.

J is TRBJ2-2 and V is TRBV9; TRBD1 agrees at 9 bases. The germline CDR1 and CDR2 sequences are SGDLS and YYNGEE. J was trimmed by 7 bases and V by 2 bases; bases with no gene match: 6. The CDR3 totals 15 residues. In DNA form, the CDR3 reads TGTGCCAGCAGCGTGGCCGGGACAGGGAACGGGGAGCTGTTTTTT. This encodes CASSVAGTGNGELFF. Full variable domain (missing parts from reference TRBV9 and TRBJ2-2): DSGVTQTPKHLITATGQRVTLRCSPRSGDLSVYWYQQSLDQGLQFLIQYYNGEERAKGNILERFSAQQFPDLHSELNLSSLELGDSALYFCASSVAGTGNGELFFGEGSRLTVL.

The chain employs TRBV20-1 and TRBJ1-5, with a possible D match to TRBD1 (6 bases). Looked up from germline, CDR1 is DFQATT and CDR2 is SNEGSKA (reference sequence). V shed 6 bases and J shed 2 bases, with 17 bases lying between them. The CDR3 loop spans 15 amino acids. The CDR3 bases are TGCAGTGCCTCATCGGGCAGGGGAGGCAATCAGCCCCAGCATTTT. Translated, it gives CSASSGRGGNQPQHF.

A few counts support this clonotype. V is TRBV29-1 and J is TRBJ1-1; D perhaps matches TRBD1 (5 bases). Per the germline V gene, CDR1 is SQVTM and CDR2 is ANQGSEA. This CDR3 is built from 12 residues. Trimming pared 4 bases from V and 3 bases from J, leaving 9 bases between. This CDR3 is CSVGGGYTEAFF. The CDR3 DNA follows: TGCAGCGTTGGGGGGGGTTACACTGAAGCTTTCTTT.

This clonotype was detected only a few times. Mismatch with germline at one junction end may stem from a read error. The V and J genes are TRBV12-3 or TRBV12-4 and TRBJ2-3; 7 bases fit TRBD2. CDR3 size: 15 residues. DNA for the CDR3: TGTGCCAGCAGTCTGTGGGACTACCGCACAGATGCGCAGTATTTT. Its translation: CASSLWDYRTDAQYF.

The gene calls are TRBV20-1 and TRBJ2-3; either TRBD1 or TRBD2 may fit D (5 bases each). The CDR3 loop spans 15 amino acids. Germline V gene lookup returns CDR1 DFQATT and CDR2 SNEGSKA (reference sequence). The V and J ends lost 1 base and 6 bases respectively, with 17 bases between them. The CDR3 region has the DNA TGCAGTGCTAGAGCCGGCCAGGGCCCGGGGGATACGCAGTATTTT. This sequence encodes CSARAGQGPGDTQYF.